This entry lists 3 T cell receptor beta chains sequenced from one sample in a study of blood T cell repertoires in COVID-19 (dated by TCRdb to about 2020). Libraries were made using the immunoSEQ multiplex PCR assay. As stored in TCRdb, this immuneACCESS dataset retains in-frame rearrangements with V and J assigned. A fraction of the clones does not appear; measured against another copy, unresolved V genes explain less than half of the discrepancy, and the remainder lacks a known reason. Here the sample has 80,000 to 100,000 clones; approximately 79% occur a single time. The ten largest clones add up to about 3.9% of the sample. Sample: peripheral blood. These receptors were collected from a man between 65 and 85 years old with COVID-19, enrolled during active disease.

This clone appeared once. The rearrangement links TRBV4-3 to TRBJ2-4; the D gene is possibly TRBD2 (5 bases). V was cut by 5 bases and J by 6 bases, with 11 bases left in between. CDR3 length: 13 amino acids. Germline V gene sequence: CDR1 LGHNA, CDR2 YSLEER. CDR3 sequence (DNA): TGCGCCAGCAGCGACAATGCGGGAAACATTCAGTACTTC. This codes for CASSDNAGNIQYF.

This rearrangement joins TRBV3-1 (or the pseudogene TRBV3-2) to TRBJ2-7; D ambiguous. Germline-derived CDR1 and CDR2 are LGHDT and YNNKEL (reference sequence). Trimming left V 1 base short and J 1 base short, with 8 bases between. The CDR3 runs to 14 residues. DNA of the CDR3: TGTGCCAGCAGCCAAGGCCAGGCATCCTACGAGCAGTACTTC. Protein: CASSQGQASYEQYF.

The V and J genes are TRBV11-2 and TRBJ2-7, with a weak D call TRBD1 (6 bases). The V and J ends lost 5 bases and 6 bases respectively, with 23 bases between them. The length of the CDR3 is 16 residues. Per germline, CDR1 SGHAT and CDR2 FQNNGV. The CDR3 loop reads CASSPGHSRDFGEQYF. The CDR3 nucleotides read TGTGCCAGCAGCCCGGGACACTCCCGGGATTTTGGCGAGCAGTACTTC.